The 19 T cell receptor beta chains in this list originate from one sample, sequenced in a study of T cells in Graves' hyperthyroidism and ophthalmopathy. Template material for amplifying TCR beta CDR3 regions consisted of RNA transcripts. A set of HTBI primers served as the primers for a first-round RT-PCR of the TCR CDR3. TCRdb reanalysed the multiplex PCR reads using MiXCR and keeps one entry per CDR3 protein. Among approximately 570,000 distinct CDR3 sequences listed, less than 20% were seen once. Sequenced material: blood. These receptors all stem from a middle-aged man with Graves' ophthalmopathy.

The table lists this clonotype with a few counts. The chain employs TRBV20-1 and TRBJ2-7, with D perhaps being TRBD1 or TRBD2 (6 bases each). The CDR3 totals 13 residues. Germline loops: CDR1 DFQATT, CDR2 SNEGSKA (reference sequence). V gave up 6 bases and J gave up 1 base, with 13 bases separating them. This CDR3 is CSAGGGYSYEQYF. CDR3 nucleotide sequence: TGCAGTGCCGGAGGGGGGTATTCCTACGAGCAGTACTTC.

This clonotype was recorded a few times. This chain connects TRBV2 to TRBJ1-1; D not resolved. This CDR3 contains 11 residues. Trimming took off 6 bases at V and 8 bases at J, with 10 bases between the two ends. The germline gives CDR1 SNHLY, CDR2 FYNNEI. DNA for the CDR3: TGTGCCAGCAGGTGGGTCGTAGAAGCTTTCTTT. It encodes CASRWVVEAFF.

V is TRBV6-2 or TRBV6-3 and J is TRBJ2-7, with a tentative D call TRBD1 (6 bases). Trimming shortened V by 3 bases and J by 5 bases, and 14 bases separated the two germline ends. Germline assignment: CDR1 MNHEY and CDR2 SVGEGT. There are 14 residues in the CDR3. The CDR3 DNA reads TGTGCCAGCAGTTATCAACAGGGCCGTAACGAGCAGTACTTC. Its translation is CASSYQQGRNEQYF.

This clonotype was recorded many times. This chain joins TRBV3-1 and TRBJ2-7; perhaps D is TRBD1 or TRBD2 (6 bases each). Trimming stripped 5 bases from V and 4 bases from J, with 12 bases between. The CDR3 is made up of 13 amino acids. Germline values: CDR1 LGHDT, CDR2 YNNKEL (reference sequence). The CDR3 nucleotides are TGTGCCAGCAGCGGGGGGACACCATACGAGCAGTACTTC. Amino acids: CASSGGTPYEQYF.

In its sample, this clonotype was seen a few times. The chain couples TRBV27 to TRBJ1-5; TRBD1 matches 7 bases. Germline CDR1 reads MNHEY; CDR2 reads SMNVEV (reference sequence). Germline trimming cut 5 bases from V and 4 bases from J; bases unmatched to any gene: 5. The length of the CDR3 is 14 residues. The CDR3 sequence is CASSPGTENQPQHF. The CDR3 nucleotides read TGTGCCAGCAGTCCTGGGACAGAGAATCAGCCCCAGCATTTT.

Concerning this clonotype itself: A read error is possible here, since a much larger clone lies one base away. The V call is TRBV2, the J call TRBJ2-1; TRBD2 matches 8 bases. The length of the CDR3 is 15 residues. V was pared by 7 bases and J by 4 bases, with 9 bases of the junction left unmatched. Germline loops: CDR1 SNHLY, CDR2 FYNNEI. CDR3 nucleotide sequence: TGTGCCAGCAATCCCACTAGCGGACAATACAATGAGCAGTTCTTC. Protein sequence: CASNPTSGQYNEQFF.

This clonotype was seen a handful of times. This chain joins TRBV20-1 and TRBJ2-7, with TRBD2 matching 10 bases. The CDR3 covers 16 residues. Germline values: CDR1 DFQATT, CDR2 SNEGSKA (reference sequence). With V trimmed by 2 bases and J by 1 base, 8 bases remained unmatched. CDR3 in amino acids: CSARPAGTSDSYEQYF. In DNA, the CDR3 is TGCAGTGCTAGACCAGCCGGGACTAGCGATTCCTACGAGCAGTACTTC.

The chain has TRBV19 and TRBJ2-1; 14 bases are a match to TRBD2. The J segment lost 0 bases and the V segment lost 5 bases, leaving 9 bases of the junction unmatched. The CDR3 has 19 amino acids. Germline lookup yields CDR1 LNHDA and CDR2 SQIVND (reference sequence). The CDR3 loop reads CASSVGLAGDVSSYNEQFF. The DNA for the CDR3 is TGTGCCAGTAGTGTGGGACTAGCGGGAGACGTAAGCTCCTACAATGAGCAGTTCTTC.

The chain has TRBV2 and TRBJ2-3; D is possibly TRBD1 (6 bases). With 7 bases removed from V and 5 bases from J, the gap between germline ends came to 22 bases. The CDR3 contains 16 residues. Germline CDR1 is SNHLY and CDR2 is FYNNEI. The CDR3 is CASKPTQGGVRDTQYF. In DNA form, the CDR3 reads TGTGCCAGCAAGCCCACACAGGGTGGGGTGAGAGATACGCAGTATTTT. The complete variable domain, with remaining parts taken from reference TRBV2 and TRBJ2-3, reads EPEVTQTPSHQVTQMGQEVILRCVPISNHLYFYWYRQILGQKVEFLVSFYNNEISEKSEIFDDQFSVERPDGSNFTLKIRSTKLEDSAMYFCASKPTQGGVRDTQYFGPGTRLTVL.

The CDR3 spells CASAPRTSGSGANVLTF. CDR3 in DNA: TGTGCCAGTGCCCCCCGGACTTCCGGCTCTGGGGCCAACGTCCTGACTTTC. The gene calls are TRBV6-1 and TRBJ2-6, with D possibly TRBD2 on 5 matching bases. This CDR3 is 17 amino acids long. Germline V lookup: CDR1 MNHNS, CDR2 SASEGT. Trimming removed 9 bases from V and 0 bases from J, with 18 bases in between.

The rearrangement joins TRBV5-1 to TRBJ2-1; unclear D gene. Germline CDR1 SGHRS, CDR2 YFSETQ. Trimming took 5 bases from V and 10 from J, leaving 19 bases between them. The CDR3 totals 14 residues. This chain's CDR3 is CASRNVNTGGEQFF. The CDR3 nucleotides are TGCGCCAGCAGAAATGTGAACACTGGTGGCGAGCAGTTCTTC. Full variable domain (remainder filled in from reference TRBV5-1 and TRBJ2-1): KAGVTQTPRYLIKTRGQQVTLSCSPISGHRSVSWYQQTPGQGLQFLFEYFSETQRNKGNFPGRFSGRQFSNSRSEMNVSTLELGDSALYLCASRNVNTGGEQFFGPGTRLTVL.

This clonotype was counted many times. The J gene is TRBJ1-2, the V gene TRBV5-1; TRBD1 is a possible D gene (5 bases). Germline V gives CDR1 SGHRS, CDR2 YFSETQ. This CDR3 comprises 14 residues. The V end lost 4 bases, the J end lost 7 bases, and 17 bases lay between the germline ends. This chain's CDR3 is CASSLDLGPFGYTF. CDR3 DNA sequence: TGCGCCAGCAGCCTTGATCTGGGGCCTTTTGGCTACACCTTC.

The chain links TRBV15 to TRBJ1-1; D not resolved. The CDR3 totals 14 residues. Germline V gene sequence: CDR1 LNHNV, CDR2 YYDKDF (reference sequence). The V gene lost 3 bases and the J gene lost 5 bases, with 13 bases spanning the gap. CDR3 residues: CATSSRQLGTEAFF. The CDR3 DNA sequence: TGTGCCACCAGCAGTAGGCAGCTGGGAACTGAAGCTTTCTTT.

This clonotype was counted only a few times. This chain uses TRBV30 with TRBJ1-1; D uncertain. The CDR3 sequence is 11 residues long. V was pared by 2 bases and J by 7 bases, with 8 bases between. The germline gives CDR1 GTSNPN, CDR2 SVGIG (reference sequence). In nucleotides, the CDR3 is TGTGCCTGGAGTCCCGGGGTTGAAGCTTTCTTT. Translating it yields CAWSPGVEAFF.

This chain connects TRBV30 to TRBJ2-2; 14 bases match TRBD2. CDR1 and CDR2 (germline): GTSNPN, SVGIG (reference sequence). The J segment lost 2 bases and the V segment lost 6 bases, leaving 11 bases of the junction unmatched. The CDR3 has 18 amino acids. CDR3 sequence (DNA): TGTGCCTGCATCCCGGGACTAGCGGGGGCAATCAACACCGGGGAGCTGTTTTTT. Translated, it gives CACIPGLAGAINTGELFF.

This clonotype was detected many times. The chain links TRBV7-9 to TRBJ2-7; unclear D gene. The CDR3 loop spans 16 amino acids. Per the germline V gene, CDR1 is SEHNR and CDR2 is FQNEAQ (reference sequence). The V gene lost 5 bases and the J gene lost 0 bases, with 17 bases spanning the gap. CDR3 amino acids: CASSPTRAVTSYEQYF. CDR3 nucleotide sequence: TGTGCCAGCAGCCCAACAAGGGCAGTCACCTCCTACGAGCAGTACTTC.

The gene calls are TRBV7-9 and TRBJ2-1; 9 bases are a match to TRBD1. There are 18 residues in the CDR3. The germline CDR1 and CDR2 sequences are SEHNR and FQNEAQ (reference sequence). V lost 6 bases to trimming and J lost 10 bases; unmatched junction nucleotides: 22. This chain's CDR3 is CASRQNLRGGRGQGEQFF. Here the CDR3 DNA reads TGTGCCAGCAGACAGAACTTACGGGGCGGGAGAGGACAGGGGGAGCAGTTCTTC.

In its sample, this clonotype was seen many times. V usage is TRBV12-3 or TRBV12-4 and J usage is TRBJ1-2; D not certain. V was cut by 7 bases and J by 10 bases, with 16 bases left in between. The CDR3 is 12 amino acids. For the CDR3, the DNA is TGTGCCAGCACCCGAGGCTCTGAGGCCTACACCTTC. Its protein is CASTRGSEAYTF.

This clonotype was counted a few times. A read error is possible here, since a much larger clone lies one base away. The chain employs TRBV2 and TRBJ1-2, with D maybe TRBD1 (5 bases). The CDR3 loop spans 15 amino acids. Germline V lookup: CDR1 SNHLY, CDR2 FYNNEI. Deletions cut 6 bases from V and 2 bases from J, with 16 bases between. The CDR3 spells CASSRDFTLNYGYTF. As DNA, the CDR3 is TGTGCCAGCAGCCGGGACTTTACCCTGAACTATGGCTACACCTTC.